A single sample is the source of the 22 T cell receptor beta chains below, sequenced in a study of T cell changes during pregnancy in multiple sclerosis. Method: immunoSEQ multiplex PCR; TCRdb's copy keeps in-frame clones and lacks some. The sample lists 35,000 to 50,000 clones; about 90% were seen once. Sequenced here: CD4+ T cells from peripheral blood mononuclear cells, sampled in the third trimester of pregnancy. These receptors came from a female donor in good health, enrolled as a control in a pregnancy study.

In DNA form, the CDR3 reads TGTGCCAGCAGTGCCCGGACAGGGGAGATCGGGGAGCTGTTTTTT. Encoded protein: CASSARTGEIGELFF. The rearrangement links TRBV2 to TRBJ2-2, with TRBD1 matching 9 bases. The germline CDR1 and CDR2 sequences are SNHLY and FYNNEI. The CDR3 runs to 15 residues. V trimming: 4 bases; J trimming: 7 bases; junction bases outside the gene matches: 7.

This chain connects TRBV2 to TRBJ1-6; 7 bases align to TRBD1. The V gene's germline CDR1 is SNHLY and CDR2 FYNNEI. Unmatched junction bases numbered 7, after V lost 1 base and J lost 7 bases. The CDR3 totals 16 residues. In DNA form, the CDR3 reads TGTGCCAGCAGTGAAGGTTGGGACAGACGAAATTCACCCCTCCACTTT. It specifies CASSEGWDRRNSPLHF.

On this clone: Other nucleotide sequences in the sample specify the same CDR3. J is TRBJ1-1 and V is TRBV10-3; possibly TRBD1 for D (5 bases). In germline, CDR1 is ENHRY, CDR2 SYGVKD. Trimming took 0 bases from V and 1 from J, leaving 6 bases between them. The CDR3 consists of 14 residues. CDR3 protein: CAISESGGNTEAFF. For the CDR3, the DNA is TGTGCCATCAGTGAGTCGGGGGGGAACACTGAAGCTTTCTTT.

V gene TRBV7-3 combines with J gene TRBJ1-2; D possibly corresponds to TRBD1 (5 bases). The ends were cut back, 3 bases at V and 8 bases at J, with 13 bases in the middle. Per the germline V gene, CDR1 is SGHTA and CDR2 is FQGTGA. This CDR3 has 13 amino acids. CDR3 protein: CASSFSGGEGYTF. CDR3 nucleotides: TGTGCCAGCAGCTTCTCGGGAGGGGAAGGCTACACCTTC.

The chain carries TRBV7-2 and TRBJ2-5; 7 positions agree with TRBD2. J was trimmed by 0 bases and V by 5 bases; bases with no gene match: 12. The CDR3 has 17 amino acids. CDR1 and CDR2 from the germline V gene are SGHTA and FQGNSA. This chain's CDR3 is CASSQGVASGHQETQYF. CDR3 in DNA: TGTGCCAGCAGCCAGGGAGTGGCTAGCGGACACCAAGAGACCCAGTACTTC.

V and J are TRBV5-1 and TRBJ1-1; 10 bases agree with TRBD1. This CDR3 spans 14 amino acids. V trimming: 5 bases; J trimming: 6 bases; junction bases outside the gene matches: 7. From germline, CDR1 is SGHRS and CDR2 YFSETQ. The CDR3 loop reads CASSRGTGVPEAFF. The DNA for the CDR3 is TGCGCCAGCAGTAGGGGGACAGGGGTCCCTGAAGCTTTCTTT.

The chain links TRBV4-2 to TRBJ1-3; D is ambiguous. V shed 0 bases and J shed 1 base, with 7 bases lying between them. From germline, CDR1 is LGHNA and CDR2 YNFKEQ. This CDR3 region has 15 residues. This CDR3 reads CASSQDPGSGNTIYF. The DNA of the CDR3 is TGTGCCAGCAGCCAAGATCCAGGTTCTGGAAACACCATATATTTT.

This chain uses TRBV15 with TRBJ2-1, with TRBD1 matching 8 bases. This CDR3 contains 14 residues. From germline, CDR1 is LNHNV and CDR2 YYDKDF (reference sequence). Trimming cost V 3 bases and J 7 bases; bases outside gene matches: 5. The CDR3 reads CATSRRQGRNEQFF. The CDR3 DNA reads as TGTGCCACCAGCAGGAGACAGGGGAGGAATGAGCAGTTCTTC.

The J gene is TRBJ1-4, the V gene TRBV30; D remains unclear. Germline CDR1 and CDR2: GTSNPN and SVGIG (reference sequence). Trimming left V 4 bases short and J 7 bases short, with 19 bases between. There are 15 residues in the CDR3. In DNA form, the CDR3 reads TGTGCCTGGACCACGCCACCCCCCCGGTCTGAAAAACTGTTTTTT. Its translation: CAWTTPPPRSEKLFF.

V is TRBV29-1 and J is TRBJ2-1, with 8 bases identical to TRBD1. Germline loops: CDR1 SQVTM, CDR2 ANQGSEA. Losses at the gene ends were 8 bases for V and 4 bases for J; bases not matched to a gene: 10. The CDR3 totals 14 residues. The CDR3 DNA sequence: TGCAGCAGCCTCGACAGGGGAATATACAATGAGCAGTTCTTC. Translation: CSSLDRGIYNEQFF.

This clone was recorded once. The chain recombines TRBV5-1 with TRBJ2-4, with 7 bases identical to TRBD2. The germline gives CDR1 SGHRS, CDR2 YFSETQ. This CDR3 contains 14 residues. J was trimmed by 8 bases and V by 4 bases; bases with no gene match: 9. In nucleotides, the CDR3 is TGCGCCAGCAGCCTGACTAGCAATTCGGACATTCAGTACTTC. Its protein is CASSLTSNSDIQYF.

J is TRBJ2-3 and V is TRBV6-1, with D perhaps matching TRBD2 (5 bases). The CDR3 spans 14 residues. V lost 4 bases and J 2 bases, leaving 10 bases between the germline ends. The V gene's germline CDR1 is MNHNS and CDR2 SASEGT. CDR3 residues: CASSARENTDTQYF. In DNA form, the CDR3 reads TGTGCCAGCAGTGCCCGGGAAAACACAGATACGCAGTATTTT.

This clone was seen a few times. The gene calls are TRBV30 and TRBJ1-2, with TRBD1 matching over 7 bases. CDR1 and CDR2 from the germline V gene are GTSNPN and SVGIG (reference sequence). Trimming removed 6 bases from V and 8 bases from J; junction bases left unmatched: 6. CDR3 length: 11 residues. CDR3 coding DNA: TGTGCCTGTCAGGGGGGCAGGGGCTACACCTTC. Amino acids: CACQGGRGYTF.

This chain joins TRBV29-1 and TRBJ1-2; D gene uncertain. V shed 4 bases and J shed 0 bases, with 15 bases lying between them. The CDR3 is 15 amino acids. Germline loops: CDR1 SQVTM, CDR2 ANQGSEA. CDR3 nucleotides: TGCAGCGTTGTTCTAGCCCCGGCAACTAACTATGGCTACACCTTC. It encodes CSVVLAPATNYGYTF.

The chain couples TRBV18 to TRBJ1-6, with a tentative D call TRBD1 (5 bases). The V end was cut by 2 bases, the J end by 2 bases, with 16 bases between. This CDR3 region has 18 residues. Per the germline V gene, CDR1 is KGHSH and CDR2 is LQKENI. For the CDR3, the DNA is TGTGCCAGCTCACCAATCCCGACAGTTCAGGCCTATAATTCACCCCTCCACTTT. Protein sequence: CASSPIPTVQAYNSPLHF.

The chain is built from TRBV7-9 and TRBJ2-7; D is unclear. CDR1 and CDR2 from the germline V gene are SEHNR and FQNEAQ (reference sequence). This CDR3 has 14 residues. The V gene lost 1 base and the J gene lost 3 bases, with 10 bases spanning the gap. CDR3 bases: TGTGCCAGCAGCTTAGACAGAATTCACTACGAGCAGTACTTC. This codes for CASSLDRIHYEQYF.

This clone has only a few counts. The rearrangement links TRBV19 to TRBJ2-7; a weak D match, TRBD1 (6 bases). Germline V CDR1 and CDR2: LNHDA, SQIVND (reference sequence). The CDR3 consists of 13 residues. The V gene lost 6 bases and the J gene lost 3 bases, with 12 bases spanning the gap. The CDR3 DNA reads TGTGCCAGTAGCCAGGGGTCCTACTACGAGCAGTACTTC. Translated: CASSQGSYYEQYF.

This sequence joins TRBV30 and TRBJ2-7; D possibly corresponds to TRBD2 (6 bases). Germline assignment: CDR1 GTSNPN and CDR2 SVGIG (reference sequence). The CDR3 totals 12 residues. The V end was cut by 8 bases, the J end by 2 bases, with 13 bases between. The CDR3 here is CARRTGAYEQYF. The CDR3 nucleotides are TGTGCCCGCCGAACGGGAGCCTACGAGCAGTACTTC. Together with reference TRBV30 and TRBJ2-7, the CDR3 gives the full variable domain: SQTIHQWPATLVQPVGSPLSLECTVEGTSNPNLYWYRQAAGRGLQLLFYSVGIGQISSEVPQNLSASRPQDRQFILSSKKLLLSDSGFYLCARRTGAYEQYFGPGTRLTVT.

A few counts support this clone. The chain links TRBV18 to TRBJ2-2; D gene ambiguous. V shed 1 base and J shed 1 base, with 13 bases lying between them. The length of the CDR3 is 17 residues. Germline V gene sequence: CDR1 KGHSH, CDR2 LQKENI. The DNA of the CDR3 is TGTGCCAGCTCACCACGCTCGATCTCGGGGAACACCGGGGAGCTGTTTTTT. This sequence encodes CASSPRSISGNTGELFF.

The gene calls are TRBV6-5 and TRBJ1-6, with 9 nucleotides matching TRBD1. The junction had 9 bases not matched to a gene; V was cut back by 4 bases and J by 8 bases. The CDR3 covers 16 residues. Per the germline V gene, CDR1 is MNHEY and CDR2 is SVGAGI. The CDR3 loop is CASSSTGGGGYSPLHF. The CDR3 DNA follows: TGTGCCAGCAGTTCGACAGGGGGTGGGGGGTATTCACCCCTCCACTTT.

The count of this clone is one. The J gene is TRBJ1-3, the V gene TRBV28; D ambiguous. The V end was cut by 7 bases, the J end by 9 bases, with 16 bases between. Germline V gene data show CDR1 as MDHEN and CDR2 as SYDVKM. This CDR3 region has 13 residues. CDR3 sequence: CASTEGNFRTIYF. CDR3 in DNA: TGTGCCAGCACGGAGGGAAATTTTCGCACCATATATTTT.

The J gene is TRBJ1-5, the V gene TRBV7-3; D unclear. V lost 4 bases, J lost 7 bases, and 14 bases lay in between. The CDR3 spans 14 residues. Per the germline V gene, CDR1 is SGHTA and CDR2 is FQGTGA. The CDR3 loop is CASSSSPVRQPQHF. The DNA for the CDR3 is TGTGCCAGCAGCTCCTCCCCAGTCCGACAGCCCCAGCATTTT.